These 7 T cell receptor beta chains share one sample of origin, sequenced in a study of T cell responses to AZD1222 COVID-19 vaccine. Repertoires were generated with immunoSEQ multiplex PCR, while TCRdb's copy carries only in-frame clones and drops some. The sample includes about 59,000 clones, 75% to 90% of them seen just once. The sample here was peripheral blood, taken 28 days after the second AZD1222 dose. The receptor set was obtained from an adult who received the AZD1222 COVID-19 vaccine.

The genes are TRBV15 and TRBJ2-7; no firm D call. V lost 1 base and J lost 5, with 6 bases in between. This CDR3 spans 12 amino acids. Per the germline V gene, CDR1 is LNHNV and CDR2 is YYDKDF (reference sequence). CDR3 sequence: CATSRVVDEQYF. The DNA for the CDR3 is TGTGCCACCAGCAGAGTAGTGGACGAGCAGTACTTC.

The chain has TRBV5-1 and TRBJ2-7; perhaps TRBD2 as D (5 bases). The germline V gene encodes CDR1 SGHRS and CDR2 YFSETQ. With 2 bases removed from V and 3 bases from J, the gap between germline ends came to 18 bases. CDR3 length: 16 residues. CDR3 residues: CASSFRETKLGYEQYF. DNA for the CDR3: TGCGCCAGCAGCTTTCGTGAGACTAAGCTCGGCTACGAGCAGTACTTC.

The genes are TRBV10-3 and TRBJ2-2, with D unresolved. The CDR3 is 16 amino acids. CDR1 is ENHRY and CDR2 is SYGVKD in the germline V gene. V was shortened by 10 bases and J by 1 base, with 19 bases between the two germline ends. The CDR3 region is CATENGLTQNTGELFF. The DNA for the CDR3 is TGTGCCACCGAGAATGGGCTTACCCAGAACACCGGGGAGCTGTTTTTT.

The CDR3 loop reads CAMPRPPPTSGRDTQYF. For the CDR3, the DNA is TGTGCCATGCCCCGACCGCCGCCGACTAGCGGGCGAGATACGCAGTATTTT. V and J are TRBV14 and TRBJ2-3, with 10 bases lining up with TRBD2. Germline loops: CDR1 SGHDN, CDR2 FVKESK. Germline trimming cut 10 bases from V and 5 bases from J; bases unmatched to any gene: 18. This CDR3 is 17 amino acids long.

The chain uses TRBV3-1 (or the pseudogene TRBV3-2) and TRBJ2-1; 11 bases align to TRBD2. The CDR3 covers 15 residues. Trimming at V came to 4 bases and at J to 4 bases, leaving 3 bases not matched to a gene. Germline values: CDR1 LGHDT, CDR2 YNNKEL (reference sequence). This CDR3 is CASSLGLAGYNEQFF. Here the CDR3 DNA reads TGTGCCAGCAGCCTTGGACTAGCGGGTTACAATGAGCAGTTCTTC.

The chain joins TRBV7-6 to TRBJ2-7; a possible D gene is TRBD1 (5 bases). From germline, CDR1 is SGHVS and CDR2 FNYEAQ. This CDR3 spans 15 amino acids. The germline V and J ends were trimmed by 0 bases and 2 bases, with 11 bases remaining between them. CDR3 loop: CASSLASGSPYEQYF. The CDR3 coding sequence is TGTGCCAGCAGCTTAGCATCAGGGTCACCCTACGAGCAGTACTTC.

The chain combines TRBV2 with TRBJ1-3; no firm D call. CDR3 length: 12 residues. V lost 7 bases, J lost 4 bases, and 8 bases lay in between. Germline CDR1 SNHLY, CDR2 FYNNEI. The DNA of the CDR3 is TGTGCCAGCAAGATCGGAGGAAACACCATATATTTT. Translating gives CASKIGGNTIYF.